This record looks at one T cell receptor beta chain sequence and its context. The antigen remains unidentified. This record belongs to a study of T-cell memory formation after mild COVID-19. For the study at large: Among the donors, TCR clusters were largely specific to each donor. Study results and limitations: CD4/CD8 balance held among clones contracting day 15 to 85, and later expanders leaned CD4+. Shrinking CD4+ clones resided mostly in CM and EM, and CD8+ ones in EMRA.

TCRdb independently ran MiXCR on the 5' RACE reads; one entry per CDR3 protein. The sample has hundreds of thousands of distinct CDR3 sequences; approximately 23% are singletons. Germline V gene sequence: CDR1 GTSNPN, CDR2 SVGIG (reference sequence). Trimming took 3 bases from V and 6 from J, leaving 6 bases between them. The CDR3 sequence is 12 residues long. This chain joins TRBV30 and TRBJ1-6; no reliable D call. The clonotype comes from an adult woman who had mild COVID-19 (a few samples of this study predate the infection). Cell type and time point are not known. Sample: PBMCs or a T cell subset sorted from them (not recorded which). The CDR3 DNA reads TGTGCCTGGAGACCGACTAATTCACCCCTCCACTTT. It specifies CAWRPTNSPLHF.